These 9 T cell receptor beta chains originate from one sample sequenced in a study of T cells in Graves' hyperthyroidism and ophthalmopathy. Amplification targeted TCR beta CDR3 regions from RNA transcripts. The HTBI primer set drove a first-round RT-PCR of the TCR CDR3. TCRdb re-called the multiplex PCR reads with MiXCR, one entry per CDR3 protein. The repertoire has 550,000 to 650,000 distinct CDR3 sequences, approximately 14% of them found once; the top ten carry almost 6%. Sequenced: blood. These receptors all stem from a woman aged 30 to 39 with Graves' hyperthyroidism that later progressed to Graves' ophthalmopathy.

This clonotype was recorded at least ten times. The V call is TRBV28, the J call TRBJ2-7, with 7 nucleotides matching TRBD1. Per the germline V gene, CDR1 is MDHEN and CDR2 is SYDVKM. With 5 bases clipped from V and 7 bases from J, the junction kept 14 bases outside the gene matches. The CDR3 loop spans 15 amino acids. The CDR3 reads CASSSPGQSEGEQYF. The CDR3 bases are TGTGCCAGCAGTAGTCCGGGACAGTCCGAAGGGGAGCAGTACTTC.

This clonotype was counted ten times or more. The J gene is TRBJ2-2, the V gene TRBV7-2; D unclear. The V end lost 5 bases, the J end lost 2 bases, and 9 bases lay between the germline ends. The germline V gene encodes CDR1 SGHTA and CDR2 FQGNSA. The length of the CDR3 is 14 residues. In nucleotides, the CDR3 is TGTGCCAGCAGCCGTACTTCCAACACCGGGGAGCTGTTTTTT. This translates into CASSRTSNTGELFF.

The chain links TRBV19 to TRBJ2-7; 8 nucleotides agree with TRBD2. After removal of 6 bases from V and 2 bases from J, the junction contained 0 bases not matched to a gene. CDR1 and CDR2 (germline): LNHDA, SQIVND (reference sequence). The CDR3 consists of 12 residues. CDR3 DNA sequence: TGTGCCAGTAGCGGGGGGGCCTACGAGCAGTACTTC. Its translation: CASSGGAYEQYF.

On this clonotype: A much larger clone lies a single base off, so this may be a read error. V and J are TRBV12-5 and TRBJ2-1, with TRBD2 matching 10 bases. The CDR3 has 16 residues. CDR1 LGHNT and CDR2 FRNRAP come from the germline V gene. Here the CDR3 DNA reads TGTGCTAGTGGTTTAACCCGACTAGCGGGTGGGAATGAGCGGTTCTTC. Protein product: CASGLTRLAGGNERFF.

This clonotype was counted only a few times. The chain joins TRBV10-3 to TRBJ2-3; 12 bases agree with TRBD2. The trim removed 5 bases at V and 0 bases at J, leaving 3 bases unmatched. CDR3 length: 16 amino acids. Germline V lookup: CDR1 ENHRY, CDR2 SYGVKD. CDR3 amino acids: CAISTGTSGSTDTQYF. The CDR3 bases are TGTGCCATCAGTACTGGGACTAGCGGGAGCACAGATACGCAGTATTTT.

This clonotype was seen ten or more times. The chain employs TRBV9 and TRBJ1-6, with D uncertain. The CDR3 covers 14 residues. V dropped 3 bases and J dropped 7 bases, with 11 bases sitting between them. CDR1 SGDLS and CDR2 YYNGEE come from the germline V gene. The CDR3 DNA is TGTGCCAGCAGCGGAGGCGATGGCAATTCACCCCTCCACTTT. Protein: CASSGGDGNSPLHF.

In this sample, this clonotype turned up many times. The chain links TRBV2 to TRBJ2-7, with D perhaps matching TRBD1 (6 bases). This CDR3 has 13 amino acids. V shed 4 bases and J shed 7 bases, with 14 bases lying between them. Germline CDR1 SNHLY, CDR2 FYNNEI. The CDR3 DNA reads as TGTGCCAGCAGTGGGACCCTAAGGGGGGAGCAGTACTTC. Its protein product is CASSGTLRGEQYF.

The chain joins TRBV27 to TRBJ2-1; D is tentatively TRBD1 or TRBD2 (6 bases each). V lost 6 bases to trimming and J lost 8 bases, with 17 bases between them. CDR3 length: 14 residues. Germline CDR1 and CDR2: MNHEY and SMNVEV (reference sequence). The CDR3 sequence: CASSTGTWGDEQFF. CDR3 nucleotides: TGTGCCAGCAGCACCGGGACATGGGGGGATGAGCAGTTCTTC.

This clonotype was detected ten times or more. This sequence joins TRBV2 and TRBJ1-5; possibly TRBD1 for D (6 bases). V dropped 4 bases and J dropped 4 bases, with 14 bases sitting between them. There are 15 residues in the CDR3. Germline CDR1 and CDR2: SNHLY and FYNNEI. The CDR3, as DNA: TGTGCCAGCAGTGGGAGCGACGGGACAAATCAGCCCCAGCATTTT. It is translated as CASSGSDGTNQPQHF.